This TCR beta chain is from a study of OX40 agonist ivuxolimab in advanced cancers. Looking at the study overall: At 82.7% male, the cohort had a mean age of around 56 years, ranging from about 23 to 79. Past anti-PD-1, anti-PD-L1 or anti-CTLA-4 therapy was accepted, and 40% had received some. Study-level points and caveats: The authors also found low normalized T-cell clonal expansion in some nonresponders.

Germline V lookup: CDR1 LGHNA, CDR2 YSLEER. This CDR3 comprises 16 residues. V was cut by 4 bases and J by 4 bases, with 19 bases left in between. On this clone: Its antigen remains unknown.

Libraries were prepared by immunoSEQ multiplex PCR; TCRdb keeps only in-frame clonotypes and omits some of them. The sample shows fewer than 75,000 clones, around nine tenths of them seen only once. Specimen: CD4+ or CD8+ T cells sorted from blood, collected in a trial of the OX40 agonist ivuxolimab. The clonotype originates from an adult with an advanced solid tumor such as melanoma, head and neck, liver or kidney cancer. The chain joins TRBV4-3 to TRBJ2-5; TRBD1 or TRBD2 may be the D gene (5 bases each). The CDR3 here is CASSPLGEGLGETQYF. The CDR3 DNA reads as TGCGCCAGCAGCCCCCTCGGAGAGGGGCTGGGAGAGACCCAGTACTTC.